These T cell receptor beta chains were read from a single sample in a study of shared clonotypes between healthy human individuals. TCRdb's copy holds only in-frame clones and misses some; the assay was immunoSEQ multiplex PCR. The sample contains around 2.3 million clones, around 95% of which appear only once. The sequenced sample was naive CD4+ T cells sorted from blood. The receptor source for this set is a young man in good health. CDR3s include the opening cysteine and the closing phenylalanine or tryptophan. The D gene is left open where the match is weak. Part of the rows lack a size; the others show once, few, many or a class for expanded clones.

d_call: .
v_call: TRBV5-6
j_call: TRBJ2-7
clone_size: .
cdr3_aa: CASSTAGRSYEQYF
cdr3_nt: TGTGCCAGCAGCACGGCGGGCCGATCCTACGAGCAGTACTTC

d_call: TRBD2
v_call: TRBV25-1
j_call: TRBJ2-4
clone_size: .
cdr3_aa: CASSDIGGRNIQYF
cdr3_nt: TGTGCCAGCAGTGACATCGGCGGGAGAAACATTCAGTACTTC

d_call: TRBD1
v_call: TRBV4-1
j_call: TRBJ1-5
clone_size: .
cdr3_aa: CASSQEFDRDQPQHF
cdr3_nt: TGCGCCAGCAGCCAAGAATTCGACAGGGATCAGCCCCAGCATTTT

d_call: TRBD2
v_call: TRBV5-1
j_call: TRBJ2-5
clone_size: .
cdr3_aa: CASSWGGTSGGSGWETQYF
cdr3_nt: TGCGCCAGCAGCTGGGGTGGGACTAGCGGGGGATCCGGCTGGGAGACCCAGTACTTC

d_call: TRBD2
v_call: TRBV10-3
j_call: TRBJ2-7
clone_size: .
cdr3_aa: CAIKPLLAGDAGEQYF
cdr3_nt: TGTGCCATCAAACCTTTACTAGCGGGGGATGCCGGAGAGCAGTACTTC

d_call: .
v_call: TRBV14
j_call: TRBJ1-2
clone_size: .
cdr3_aa: CASSQYLGTSNYGYTF
cdr3_nt: TGTGCCAGCAGCCAATACCTTGGGACATCTAACTATGGCTACACCTTC

d_call: .
v_call: TRBV30
j_call: TRBJ1-3
clone_size: few
cdr3_aa: CAWSVGNTIYF
cdr3_nt: TGTGCCTGGAGTGTGGGAAACACCATATATTTT

d_call: .
v_call: TRBV5-4
j_call: TRBJ1-2
clone_size: .
cdr3_aa: CASSSALGQREYGYTF
cdr3_nt: TGTGCCAGCAGCTCAGCCTTAGGACAGCGAGAATATGGCTACACCTTC

d_call: TRBD1
v_call: TRBV5-1
j_call: TRBJ2-7
clone_size: .
cdr3_aa: CASSSDRVHEQYF
cdr3_nt: TGCGCCAGCAGCTCGGACAGGGTCCACGAGCAGTACTTC

d_call: .
v_call: TRBV29-1
j_call: TRBJ2-1
clone_size: .
cdr3_aa: CSVVKGSNEQFF
cdr3_nt: TGCAGCGTTGTCAAAGGATCCAATGAGCAGTTCTTC

d_call: .
v_call: TRBV2
j_call: TRBJ2-4
clone_size: .
cdr3_aa: CASSDRRQNIQYF
cdr3_nt: TGTGCCAGCAGTGACCGCAGACAAAACATTCAGTACTTC

d_call: .
v_call: TRBV5-4
j_call: TRBJ1-2
clone_size: .
cdr3_aa: CASSFDRNNYGYTF
cdr3_nt: TGTGCCAGCAGCTTTGACAGGAACAACTATGGCTACACCTTC

d_call: .
v_call: TRBV25-1
j_call: TRBJ1-5
clone_size: few
cdr3_aa: CASSGHSDGPQHF
cdr3_nt: TGTGCCAGCAGTGGACACTCAGATGGGCCCCAGCATTTT

d_call: .
v_call: TRBV5-1
j_call: TRBJ1-2
clone_size: .
cdr3_aa: CASSLEAGEGYTF
cdr3_nt: TGCGCCAGCAGCTTGGAGGCAGGGGAAGGCTACACCTTC

d_call: TRBD1
v_call: TRBV7-2
j_call: TRBJ1-5
clone_size: .
cdr3_aa: CASSLDRGGQPQHF
cdr3_nt: TGTGCCAGCAGCCTAGACAGGGGCGGGCAGCCCCAGCATTTT

d_call: TRBD1
v_call: TRBV18
j_call: TRBJ1-5
clone_size: .
cdr3_aa: CASSPQGSGQPQHF
cdr3_nt: TGTGCCAGCTCCCCACAGGGGTCGGGTCAGCCCCAGCATTTT

d_call: .
v_call: TRBV25-1
j_call: TRBJ2-6
clone_size: .
cdr3_aa: CASSDYRVSGANVLTF
cdr3_nt: TGTGCCAGCAGTGATTACAGGGTCTCTGGGGCCAACGTCCTGACTTTC

d_call: .
v_call: TRBV30
j_call: TRBJ1-2
clone_size: .
cdr3_aa: CAWSDFGSNYGYTF
cdr3_nt: TGTGCCTGGAGCGATTTCGGGTCTAACTATGGCTACACCTTC

d_call: TRBD1
v_call: TRBV7-9
j_call: TRBJ2-7
clone_size: .
cdr3_aa: CASNRDRGYEQYF
cdr3_nt: TGTGCCAGCAACCGGGACAGGGGCTACGAGCAGTACTTC

d_call: .
v_call: TRBV12-2
j_call: TRBJ2-7
clone_size: .
cdr3_aa: CASRTGLAGVRVGYEQYF
cdr3_nt: TGTGCAAGTCGCACGGGACTAGCGGGAGTGCGCGTTGGTTACGAGCAGTACTTC

d_call: TRBD2
v_call: TRBV5-4
j_call: TRBJ2-2
clone_size: .
cdr3_aa: CASSFTSGPTGELFF
cdr3_nt: TGTGCCAGCAGCTTCACTAGCGGCCCTACCGGGGAGCTGTTTTTT

d_call: TRBD1
v_call: TRBV10-3
j_call: TRBJ2-5
clone_size: .
cdr3_aa: CAIKGTGEETQYF
cdr3_nt: TGTGCCATCAAAGGGACAGGGGAAGAGACCCAGTACTTC

d_call: .
v_call: TRBV6-1
j_call: TRBJ2-2
clone_size: once
cdr3_aa: CASSEAGPLELFF
cdr3_nt: TGTGCCAGCAGTGAAGCGGGGCCTTTAGAGCTGTTTTTT

d_call: .
v_call: TRBV4-3
j_call: TRBJ2-5
clone_size: .
cdr3_aa: CASSQENSWNRETQYF
cdr3_nt: TGCGCCAGCAGCCAAGAGAATAGCTGGAATAGAGAGACCCAGTACTTC

d_call: TRBD2
v_call: TRBV5-1
j_call: TRBJ2-6
clone_size: .
cdr3_aa: CASSPEAGSGANVLTF
cdr3_nt: TGCGCCAGCAGCCCGGAAGCGGGGTCTGGGGCCAACGTCCTGACTTTC